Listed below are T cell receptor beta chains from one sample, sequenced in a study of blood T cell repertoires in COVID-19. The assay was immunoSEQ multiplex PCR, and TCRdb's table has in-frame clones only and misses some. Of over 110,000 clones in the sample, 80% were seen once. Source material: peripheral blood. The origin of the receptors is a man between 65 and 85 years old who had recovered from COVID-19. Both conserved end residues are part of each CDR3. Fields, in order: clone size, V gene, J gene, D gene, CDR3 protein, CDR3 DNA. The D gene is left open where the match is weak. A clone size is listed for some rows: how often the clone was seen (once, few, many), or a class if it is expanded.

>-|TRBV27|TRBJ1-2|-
CASSLFDFGGGYTF
TGTGCCAGCAGTTTATTTGACTTCGGGGGGGGCTACACCTTC
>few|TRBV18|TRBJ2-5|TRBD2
CASSRGLAGQETQYF
TGTGCCAGCTCCCGGGGACTAGCGGGACAAGAGACCCAGTACTTC
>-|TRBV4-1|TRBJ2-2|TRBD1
CASSLMGQGRVNTGELFF
TGCGCCAGCAGCCTCATGGGACAGGGGAGGGTGAACACCGGGGAGCTGTTTTTT
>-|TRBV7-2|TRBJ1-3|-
CASSYAVSRGNTIYF
TGTGCCAGCAGCTACGCCGTTTCTCGGGGAAACACCATATATTTT
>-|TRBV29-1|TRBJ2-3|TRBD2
CSVAGGGLVSTDTQYF
TGCAGCGTTGCCGGCGGGGGGCTCGTGAGCACAGATACGCAGTATTTT
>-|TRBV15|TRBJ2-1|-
CATSRAEESYNEQFF
TGTGCCACCAGCAGAGCCGAGGAATCCTACAATGAGCAGTTCTTC
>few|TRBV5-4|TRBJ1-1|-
CASSRRGLNTEAFF
TGTGCCAGCAGCCGAAGGGGGTTGAACACTGAAGCTTTCTTT
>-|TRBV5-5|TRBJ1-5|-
CASSFTGSNQPQHF
TGTGCCAGCAGCTTCACAGGTAGCAATCAGCCCCAGCATTTT
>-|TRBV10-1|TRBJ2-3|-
CASSEAGPGTDTQYF
TGCGCCAGCAGTGAGGCGGGCCCGGGCACAGATACGCAGTATTTT
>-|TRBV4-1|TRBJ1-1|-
CASSLGMITGNTEAFF
TGCGCCAGCAGCCTCGGAATGATTACGGGGAACACTGAAGCTTTCTTT
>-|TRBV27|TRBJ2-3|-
CASSGGLSTDTQYF
TGTGCCAGCAGTGGCGGGCTGAGCACAGATACGCAGTATTTT
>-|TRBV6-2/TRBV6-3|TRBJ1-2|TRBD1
CASSYLGQGYGYTF
TGTGCCAGCAGTTACCTTGGACAGGGGTATGGCTACACCTTC
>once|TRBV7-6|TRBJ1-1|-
CASSSGAGKNTEAFF
TGTGCCAGCAGCTCAGGGGCCGGGAAGAACACTGAAGCTTTCTTT
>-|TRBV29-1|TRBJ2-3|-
CSTEGGALDTQYF
TGCAGCACGGAAGGGGGAGCGCTGGATACGCAGTATTTT
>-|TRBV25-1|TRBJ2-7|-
CASSDISGPTYEQYF
TGTGCCAGCAGTGACATAAGCGGGCCCACCTACGAGCAGTACTTC
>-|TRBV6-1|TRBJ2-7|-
CASSEVTGLRGEQYF
TGTGCCAGCAGTGAAGTAACAGGACTACGGGGCGAGCAGTACTTC
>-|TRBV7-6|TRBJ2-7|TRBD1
CASSSGTGITYEQYF
TGTGCCAGCAGCTCCGGGACAGGGATCACCTACGAGCAGTACTTC
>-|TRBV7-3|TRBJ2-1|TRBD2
CASSSSGLAEQFF
TGTGCCAGCAGCTCCTCCGGACTAGCCGAGCAGTTCTTC
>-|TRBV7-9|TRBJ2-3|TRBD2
CASSRDRLAGGANTQYF
TGTGCCAGCAGCCGGGATCGACTAGCGGGAGGTGCAAATACGCAGTATTTT
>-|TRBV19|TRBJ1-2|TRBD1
CASSPTGEDGYTF
TGTGCCAGTAGCCCGACAGGGGAGGATGGCTACACCTTC
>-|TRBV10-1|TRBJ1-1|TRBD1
CASSRGQGLEAFF
TGCGCCAGCAGTCGGGGACAGGGGTTGGAAGCTTTCTTT
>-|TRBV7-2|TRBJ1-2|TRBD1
CASSLTGVVLGYTF
TGTGCCAGCAGCCTTACAGGGGTGGTTCTCGGCTACACCTTC
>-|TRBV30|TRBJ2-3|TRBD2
CAFRLAGWGDTQYF
TGTGCCTTCCGACTAGCGGGATGGGGGGATACGCAGTATTTT
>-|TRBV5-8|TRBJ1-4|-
CASRRRGSFEEKLFF
TGTGCCAGCAGACGGAGGGGCTCCTTTGAAGAAAAACTGTTTTTT
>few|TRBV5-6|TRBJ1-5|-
CASSWTAGGGPQHF
TGTGCCAGCAGCTGGACCGCCGGGGGGGGGCCCCAGCATTTT
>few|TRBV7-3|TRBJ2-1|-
CASSETGAGVNEQFF
TGTGCCAGCAGCGAGACAGGGGCGGGAGTCAATGAGCAGTTCTTC
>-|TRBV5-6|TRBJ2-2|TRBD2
CASSLSGRITGELFF
TGTGCCAGCAGCTTGTCCGGGAGGATCACCGGGGAGCTGTTTTTT
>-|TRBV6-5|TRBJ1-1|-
CASSYSEANTEAFF
TGTGCCAGCAGTTACTCGGAGGCGAACACTGAAGCTTTCTTT
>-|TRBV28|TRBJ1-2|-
CASSYPGSYGYTF
TGTGCCAGCAGCTACCCAGGGTCCTATGGCTACACCTTC
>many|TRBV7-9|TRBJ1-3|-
CASSFGQSNTIYF
TGTGCCAGCAGCTTCGGACAGTCAAACACCATATATTTT
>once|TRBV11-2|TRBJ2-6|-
CASRTWGGAGANVLTF
TGTGCCAGCAGAACCTGGGGGGGCGCTGGGGCCAACGTCCTGACTTTC
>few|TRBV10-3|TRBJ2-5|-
CAIGNEETQYF
TGTGCCATCGGCAACGAAGAGACCCAGTACTTC
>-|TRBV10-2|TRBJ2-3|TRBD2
CASSGSGRTDTQYF
TGCGCCAGCAGTGGGAGCGGGAGAACAGATACGCAGTATTTT
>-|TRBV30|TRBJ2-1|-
CAWSVRSEQFF
TGTGCCTGGAGTGTACGTAGTGAGCAGTTCTTC
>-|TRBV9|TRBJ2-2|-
CASSVQGGTGELFF
TGTGCCAGCAGCGTACAGGGGGGAACCGGGGAGCTGTTTTTT
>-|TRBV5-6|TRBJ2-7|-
CASSLRGTSEQYF
TGTGCCAGCAGTCTTAGGGGAACCTCCGAGCAGTACTTC
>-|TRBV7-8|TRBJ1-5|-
CASSNPGISNQPQHF
TGTGCCAGCAGCAACCCCGGGATTAGCAATCAGCCCCAGCATTTT
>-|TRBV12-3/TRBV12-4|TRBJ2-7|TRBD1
CASGNRGEQYF
TGTGCCAGCGGCAACAGGGGCGAGCAGTACTTC
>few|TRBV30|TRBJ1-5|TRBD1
CAWSGQGYNQPQHF
TGTGCCTGGAGTGGACAGGGGTATAATCAGCCCCAGCATTTT
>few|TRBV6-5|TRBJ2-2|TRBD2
CASSYGTSGYTGELFF
TGTGCCAGCAGTTACGGAACTAGCGGATACACCGGGGAGCTGTTTTTT
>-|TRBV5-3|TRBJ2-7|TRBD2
CARSLPGTSGTYEQYF
TGTGCCAGAAGCCTTCCAGGGACTAGCGGGACCTACGAGCAGTACTTC
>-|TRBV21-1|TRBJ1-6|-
CASNPGRINSPLHF
TGTGCCAGCAACCCGGGTAGAATTAATTCACCCCTCCACTTT
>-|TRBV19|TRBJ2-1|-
CASSIRQANEQFF
TGTGCCAGTAGTATCCGCCAGGCGAATGAGCAGTTCTTC
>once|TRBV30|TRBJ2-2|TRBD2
CAWSRTSGSVAGELFF
TGTGCCTGGAGTCGCACTAGCGGGAGTGTTGCCGGGGAGCTGTTTTTT
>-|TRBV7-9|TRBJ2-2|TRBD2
CASSEGLAGEGGELFF
TGTGCCAGCAGCGAAGGACTAGCGGGAGAGGGCGGGGAGCTGTTTTTT
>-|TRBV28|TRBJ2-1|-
CASSLSYNEQFF
TGTGCCAGCAGTCTCTCGTACAATGAGCAGTTCTTC
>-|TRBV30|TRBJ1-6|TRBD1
CAWRDRSAGSPLHF
TGTGCCTGGAGGGACAGGTCGGCGGGATCACCCCTCCACTTT
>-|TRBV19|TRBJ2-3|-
CASSIIAGEASFADTQYF
TGTGCCAGTAGTATAATTGCCGGGGAAGCGTCGTTCGCGGATACGCAGTATTTT
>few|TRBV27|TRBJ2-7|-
CASSLSGRIYEQYF
TGTGCCAGCAGTTTATCGGGGAGGATCTACGAGCAGTACTTC
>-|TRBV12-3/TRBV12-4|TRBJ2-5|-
CASQREFRETQYF
TGTGCCAGCCAAAGGGAGTTTAGAGAGACCCAGTACTTC
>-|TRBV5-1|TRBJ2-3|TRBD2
CASSSGLAGSADTQYF
TGCGCCAGCAGCTCCGGACTAGCGGGGTCCGCAGATACGCAGTATTTT
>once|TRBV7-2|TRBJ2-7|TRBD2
CASSLGLASDEQYF
TGTGCCAGCAGCTTAGGACTAGCGTCTGACGAGCAGTACTTC
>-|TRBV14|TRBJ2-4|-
CASSQVLASSAKNIQYF
TGTGCCAGCAGCCAAGTATTAGCCAGCTCAGCCAAAAACATTCAGTACTTC
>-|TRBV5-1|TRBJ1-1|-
CASTQGTAYTEAFF
TGCGCCAGCACTCAGGGGACGGCGTACACTGAAGCTTTCTTT
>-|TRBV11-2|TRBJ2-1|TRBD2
CASSSTSGVGYNEQFF
TGTGCCAGCAGCTCGACTAGCGGAGTGGGATACAATGAGCAGTTCTTC